Following are 6 T cell receptor beta chains from one sample sequenced in a study of blood T cell repertoires in COVID-19. The table came from immunoSEQ multiplex PCR; TCRdb's copy has only in-frame clones and leaves some out. Among a few hundred thousand clones listed, less than 85% were seen once. The sample comprised peripheral blood. Receptors originate from a woman of 80 years or more with acute or convalescent COVID-19.

This chain uses TRBV6-2 or TRBV6-3 with TRBJ2-7, with 8 bases fitting TRBD2. Germline V lookup: CDR1 MNHEY, CDR2 SVGEGT. Trimming at V came to 2 bases and at J to 5 bases, leaving 8 bases not matched to a gene. The CDR3 has 15 amino acids. CDR3: CASSYVGTSTDEQYF. The CDR3 DNA is TGTGCCAGCAGTTACGTAGGGACTAGTACGGACGAGCAGTACTTC.

The chain combines TRBV5-1 with TRBJ2-7, with D tentatively TRBD2 (6 bases). With 0 bases removed from V and 3 bases from J, the gap between germline ends came to 10 bases. CDR1 SGHRS and CDR2 YFSETQ come from the germline V gene. This CDR3 region has 14 residues. This chain's CDR3 is CASSLAGGDYEQYF. The CDR3 DNA is TGCGCCAGCAGCTTGGCTGGCGGGGACTACGAGCAGTACTTC.

This chain joins TRBV15 and TRBJ2-1, with 9 bases identical to TRBD2. CDR1 and CDR2 from the germline V gene are LNHNV and YYDKDF (reference sequence). With V trimmed by 3 bases and J by 6 bases, 12 bases remained unmatched. There are 17 residues in the CDR3. CDR3 sequence reads: CATSSKEIAGGINEQFF. The DNA for the CDR3 is TGTGCCACCAGCAGTAAGGAGATCGCGGGGGGGATCAATGAGCAGTTCTTC.

V is TRBV19 and J is TRBJ1-2, with 9 bases fitting TRBD1. CDR1 LNHDA and CDR2 SQIVND come from the germline V gene (reference sequence). The junction had 9 bases not matched to a gene; V was cut back by 4 bases and J by 3 bases. CDR3 length equals 16 residues. The CDR3 nucleotides are TGTGCCAGTAGTACCGACCCCGGGACAGGGTACTATGGCTACACCTTC. It is translated as CASSTDPGTGYYGYTF.

For the CDR3, the DNA is TGTGCCAGCAGCTTAACGGGGACAGGGGGCGCGAGCAATCAGCCCCAGCATTTT. Encoded protein: CASSLTGTGGASNQPQHF. The chain is built from TRBV7-2 and TRBJ1-5; 12 positions match TRBD1. The length of the CDR3 is 18 residues. Germline trimming cut 2 bases from V and 1 base from J; bases unmatched to any gene: 6. From germline, CDR1 is SGHTA and CDR2 FQGNSA.

J is TRBJ2-1 and V is TRBV9; 8 nucleotides match TRBD2. The CDR3 loop spans 16 amino acids. Germline V gene lookup returns CDR1 SGDLS and CDR2 YYNGEE. The trim removed 6 bases at V and 0 bases at J, leaving 8 bases unmatched. The DNA for the CDR3 is TGTGCCAGCACCCTGGGCGGGGGGCGCTCCTACAATGAGCAGTTCTTC. This sequence encodes CASTLGGGRSYNEQFF.